A selection of T cell receptor beta chains follows, all from one sample in a study of graft-versus-host responses after intestinal transplantation. These TCRs are of unknown antigen specificity. Repertoires were generated with immunoSEQ multiplex PCR, while TCRdb's copy carries only in-frame clones and drops some. In the table there are approximately 54,000 clones, about 88% of which are singletons. Sample: unstimulated CD4+ T cells sorted from spleen or lymph node cells, taken before transplant. All receptors derive from a human donor who was the organ donor for an intestinal transplant. Each CDR3 is given with its conserved first and last residue. D genes are given only for firm matches.

V gene: TRBV19; D gene: .; CDR3 length: 11; J gene: TRBJ2-1; CDR3 protein: CASSMGEKQFF; CDR3 DNA: TGTGCCAGTAGTATGGGGGAAAAGCAGTTCTTC
V gene: TRBV4-3; D gene: .; CDR3 length: 14; J gene: TRBJ2-5; CDR3 protein: CASSQDHTQETQYF; CDR3 DNA: TGCGCCAGCAGCCAAGATCACACCCAAGAGACCCAGTACTTC
V gene: TRBV6-5; D gene: .; CDR3 length: 11; J gene: TRBJ2-3; CDR3 protein: CASSYEDTQYF; CDR3 DNA: TGTGCCAGCAGCTATGAAGATACGCAGTATTTT
V gene: TRBV6-1; D gene: .; CDR3 length: 14; J gene: TRBJ2-2; CDR3 protein: CASSEGINTGELFF; CDR3 DNA: TGTGCCAGCAGTGAAGGGATTAACACCGGGGAGCTGTTTTTT
V gene: TRBV5-1; D gene: TRBD1; CDR3 length: 16; J gene: TRBJ1-5; CDR3 protein: CASSPTGTGGNQPQHF; CDR3 DNA: TGCGCCAGCAGCCCTACCGGGACAGGGGGCAATCAGCCCCAGCATTTT
V gene: TRBV6-5; D gene: TRBD2; CDR3 length: 15; J gene: TRBJ2-1; CDR3 protein: CASSSGLAAYNEQFF; CDR3 DNA: TGTGCCAGCAGCTCGGGACTAGCGGCCTACAATGAGCAGTTCTTC
V gene: TRBV30; D gene: .; CDR3 length: 13; J gene: TRBJ2-7; CDR3 protein: CAWKRGAPYEQYF; CDR3 DNA: TGTGCCTGGAAAAGAGGTGCCCCCTACGAGCAGTACTTC
V gene: TRBV18; D gene: .; CDR3 length: 13; J gene: TRBJ1-5; CDR3 protein: CASSRDSNQPQHF; CDR3 DNA: TGTGCCAGCTCACGGGACAGCAATCAGCCCCAGCATTTT
V gene: TRBV15; D gene: .; CDR3 length: 15; J gene: TRBJ1-1; CDR3 protein: CATSRADRFSSQAFF; CDR3 DNA: TGTGCCACCAGCAGGGCGGACAGATTTTCCTCACAAGCTTTCTTT
V gene: TRBV12-2; D gene: .; CDR3 length: 14; J gene: TRBJ2-7; CDR3 protein: CASRLAKGTYEQYF; CDR3 DNA: TGTGCAAGTCGCTTGGCCAAGGGGACCTACGAGCAGTACTTC
V gene: TRBV19; D gene: TRBD1; CDR3 length: 13; J gene: TRBJ1-2; CDR3 protein: CASSIGTGNGYTF; CDR3 DNA: TGTGCCAGTAGTATCGGGACAGGGAATGGCTACACCTTC
V gene: TRBV27; D gene: TRBD1; CDR3 length: 16; J gene: TRBJ2-2; CDR3 protein: CASSPGQGSNNGELFF; CDR3 DNA: TGTGCCAGCAGTCCCGGACAGGGAAGTAATAATGGGGAGCTGTTTTTT
V gene: TRBV11-2; D gene: .; CDR3 length: 16; J gene: TRBJ2-2; CDR3 protein: CASSLAAGWPTGELFF; CDR3 DNA: TGTGCCAGCAGCTTAGCGGCGGGATGGCCTACCGGGGAGCTGTTTTTT
V gene: TRBV5-1; D gene: TRBD2; CDR3 length: 15; J gene: TRBJ2-3; CDR3 protein: CASSFRAGVTDTQYF; CDR3 DNA: TGCGCCAGCAGCTTTCGAGCGGGGGTCACAGATACGCAGTATTTT
V gene: TRBV6-1; D gene: .; CDR3 length: 19; J gene: TRBJ2-7; CDR3 protein: CASSEGLLASGSHSYEQYF; CDR3 DNA: TGTGCCAGCAGTGAAGGTTTGCTAGCGTCGGGAAGCCACTCCTACGAGCAGTACTTC
V gene: TRBV12-2; D gene: .; CDR3 length: 15; J gene: TRBJ2-4; CDR3 protein: CASRLERWGKNIQYF; CDR3 DNA: TGTGCAAGTCGCTTAGAACGGTGGGGCAAAAACATTCAGTACTTC
V gene: TRBV7-2; D gene: .; CDR3 length: 13; J gene: TRBJ2-7; CDR3 protein: CASSLGNTYEQYF; CDR3 DNA: TGTGCCAGCAGCTTAGGTAACACCTACGAGCAGTACTTC